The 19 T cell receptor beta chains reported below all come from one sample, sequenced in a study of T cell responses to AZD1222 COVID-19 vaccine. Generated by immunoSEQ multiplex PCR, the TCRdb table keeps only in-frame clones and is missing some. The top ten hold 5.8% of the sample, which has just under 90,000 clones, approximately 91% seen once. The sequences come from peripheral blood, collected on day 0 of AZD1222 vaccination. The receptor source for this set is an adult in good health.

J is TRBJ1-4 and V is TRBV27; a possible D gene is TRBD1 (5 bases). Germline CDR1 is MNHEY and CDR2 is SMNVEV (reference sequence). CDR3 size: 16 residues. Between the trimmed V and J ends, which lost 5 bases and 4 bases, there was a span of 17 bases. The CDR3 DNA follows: TGTGCCAGCAGTCAGCTGGGGGGAGGGGATAATGAAAAACTGTTTTTT. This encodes CASSQLGGGDNEKLFF.

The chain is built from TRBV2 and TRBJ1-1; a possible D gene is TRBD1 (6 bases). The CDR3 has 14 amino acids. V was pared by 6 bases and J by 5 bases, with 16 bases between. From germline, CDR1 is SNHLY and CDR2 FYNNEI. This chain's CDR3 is CASRPRGGDTEAFF. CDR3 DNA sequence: TGTGCCAGCAGGCCGAGGGGGGGTGATACTGAAGCTTTCTTT.

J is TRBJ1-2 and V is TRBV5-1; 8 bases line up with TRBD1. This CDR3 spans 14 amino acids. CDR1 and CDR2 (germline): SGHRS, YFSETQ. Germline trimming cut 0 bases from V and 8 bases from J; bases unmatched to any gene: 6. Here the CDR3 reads CASSLADYRGGYTF. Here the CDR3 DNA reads TGCGCCAGCAGCTTGGCGGACTACAGGGGGGGCTACACCTTC.

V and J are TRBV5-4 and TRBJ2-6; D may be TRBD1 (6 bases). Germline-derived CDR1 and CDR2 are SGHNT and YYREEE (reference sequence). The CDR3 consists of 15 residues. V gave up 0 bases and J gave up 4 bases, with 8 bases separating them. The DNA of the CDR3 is TGTGCCAGCAGCTTGGTCGGGACAGGGGCCAACGTCCTGACTTTC. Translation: CASSLVGTGANVLTF.

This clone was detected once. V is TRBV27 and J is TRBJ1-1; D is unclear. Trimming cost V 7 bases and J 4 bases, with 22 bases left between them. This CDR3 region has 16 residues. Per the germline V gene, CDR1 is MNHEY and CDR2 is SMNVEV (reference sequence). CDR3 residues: CASNRWSGSRGTEAFF. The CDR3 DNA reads TGTGCCAGCAATCGATGGTCGGGCAGCCGGGGCACTGAAGCTTTCTTT.

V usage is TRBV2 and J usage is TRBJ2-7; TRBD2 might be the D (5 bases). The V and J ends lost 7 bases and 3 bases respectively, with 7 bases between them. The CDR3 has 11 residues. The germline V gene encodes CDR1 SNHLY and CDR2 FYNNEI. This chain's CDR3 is CASTGGYEQYF. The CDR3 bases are TGTGCCAGCACTGGAGGCTACGAGCAGTACTTC. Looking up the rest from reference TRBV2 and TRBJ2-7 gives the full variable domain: EPEVTQTPSHQVTQMGQEVILRCVPISNHLYFYWYRQILGQKVEFLVSFYNNEISEKSEIFDDQFSVERPDGSNFTLKIRSTKLEDSAMYFCASTGGYEQYFGPGTRLTVT.

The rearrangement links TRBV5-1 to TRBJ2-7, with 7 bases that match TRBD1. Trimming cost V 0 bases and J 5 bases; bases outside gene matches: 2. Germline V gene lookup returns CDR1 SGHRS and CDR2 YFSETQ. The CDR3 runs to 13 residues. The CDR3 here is CASSLGGQNEQYF. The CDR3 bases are TGCGCCAGCAGCTTGGGGGGACAGAACGAGCAGTACTTC.

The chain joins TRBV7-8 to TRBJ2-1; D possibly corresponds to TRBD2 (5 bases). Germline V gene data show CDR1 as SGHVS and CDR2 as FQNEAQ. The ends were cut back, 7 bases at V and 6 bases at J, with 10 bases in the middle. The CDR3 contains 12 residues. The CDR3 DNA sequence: TGTGCCAGCACCCGAGGGTTCAATGAGCAGTTCTTC. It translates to CASTRGFNEQFF.

The CDR3 region has the DNA TGTGCCAGCAGCCAAGGATTCGGGACAGCCTACGAGCAGTACTTC. It yields the protein CASSQGFGTAYEQYF. The rearrangement joins TRBV3-1 (or the pseudogene TRBV3-2) to TRBJ2-7; 7 bases map to TRBD1. The CDR3 covers 15 residues. With V trimmed by 1 base and J by 2 bases, 5 bases remained unmatched. Germline V CDR1 and CDR2: LGHDT, YNNKEL (reference sequence).

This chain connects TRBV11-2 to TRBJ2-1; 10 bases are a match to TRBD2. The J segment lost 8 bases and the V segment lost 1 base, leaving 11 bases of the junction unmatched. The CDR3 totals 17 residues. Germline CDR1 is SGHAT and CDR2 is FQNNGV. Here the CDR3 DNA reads TGTGCCAGCAGCTTAGGAGGAACCACTAGCGGGATGTATGAGCAGTTCTTC. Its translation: CASSLGGTTSGMYEQFF.

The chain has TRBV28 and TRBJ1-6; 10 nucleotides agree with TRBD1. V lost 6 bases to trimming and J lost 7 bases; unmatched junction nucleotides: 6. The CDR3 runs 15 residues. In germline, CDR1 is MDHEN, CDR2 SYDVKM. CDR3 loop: CASRTWTGGNSPLHF. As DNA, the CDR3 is TGTGCCAGCAGAACCTGGACAGGGGGGAATTCACCCCTCCACTTT.

CDR3 amino acids: CASSLVIPGLVGEQYF. The CDR3 DNA is TGTGCCAGCAGCTTAGTAATACCGGGACTAGTTGGCGAGCAGTACTTC. The chain is built from TRBV7-3 and TRBJ2-7; 8 bases map to TRBD2. CDR1 and CDR2 from the germline V gene are SGHTA and FQGTGA. V was clipped by 2 bases and J by 6 bases; unmatched bases: 12. This CDR3 spans 16 amino acids.

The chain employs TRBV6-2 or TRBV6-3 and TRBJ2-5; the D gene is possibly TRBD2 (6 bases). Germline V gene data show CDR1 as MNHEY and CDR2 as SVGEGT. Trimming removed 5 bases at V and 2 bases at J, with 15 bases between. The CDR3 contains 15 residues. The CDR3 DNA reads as TGTGCCAGCAGTCCCCAGGGAGGTTGGCAAGAGACCCAGTACTTC. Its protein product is CASSPQGGWQETQYF.

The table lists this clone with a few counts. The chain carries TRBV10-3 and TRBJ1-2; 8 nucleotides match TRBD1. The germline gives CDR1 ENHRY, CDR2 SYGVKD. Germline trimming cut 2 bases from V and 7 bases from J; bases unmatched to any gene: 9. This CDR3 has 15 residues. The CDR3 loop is CAISEPRTGSGGYTF. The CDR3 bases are TGTGCCATCAGTGAGCCGAGGACAGGGAGCGGTGGCTACACCTTC.

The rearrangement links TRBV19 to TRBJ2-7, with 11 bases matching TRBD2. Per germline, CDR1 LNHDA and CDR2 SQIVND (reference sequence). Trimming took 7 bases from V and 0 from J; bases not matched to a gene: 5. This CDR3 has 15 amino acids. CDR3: CASTPTSGVSYEQYF. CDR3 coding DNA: TGTGCCAGTACCCCGACTAGCGGGGTCTCCTACGAGCAGTACTTC.

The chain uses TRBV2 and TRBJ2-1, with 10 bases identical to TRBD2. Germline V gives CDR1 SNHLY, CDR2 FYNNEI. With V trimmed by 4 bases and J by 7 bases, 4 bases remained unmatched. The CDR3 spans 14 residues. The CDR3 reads CASSGLAGANEQFF. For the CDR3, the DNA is TGTGCCAGCAGTGGGCTAGCGGGAGCTAATGAGCAGTTCTTC.

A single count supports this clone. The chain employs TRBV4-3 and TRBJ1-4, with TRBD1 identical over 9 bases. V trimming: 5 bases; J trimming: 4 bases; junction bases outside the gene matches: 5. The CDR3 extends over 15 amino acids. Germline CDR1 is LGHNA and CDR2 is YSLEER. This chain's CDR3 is CASSYGTGHNEKLFF. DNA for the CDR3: TGCGCCAGCAGCTACGGGACAGGGCATAATGAAAAACTGTTTTTT.

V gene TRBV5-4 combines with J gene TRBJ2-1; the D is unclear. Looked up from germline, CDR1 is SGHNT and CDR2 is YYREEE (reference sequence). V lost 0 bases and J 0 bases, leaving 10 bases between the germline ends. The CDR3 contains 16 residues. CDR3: CASSLGTPSSYNEQFF. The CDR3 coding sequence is TGTGCCAGCAGCTTGGGGACCCCGAGCTCCTACAATGAGCAGTTCTTC.

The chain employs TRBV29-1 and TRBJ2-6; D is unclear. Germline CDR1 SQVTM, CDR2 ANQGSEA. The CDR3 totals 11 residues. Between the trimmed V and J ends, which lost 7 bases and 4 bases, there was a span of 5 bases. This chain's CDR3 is CSAGGANVLTF. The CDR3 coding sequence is TGCAGCGCCGGGGGGGCCAACGTCCTGACTTTC.